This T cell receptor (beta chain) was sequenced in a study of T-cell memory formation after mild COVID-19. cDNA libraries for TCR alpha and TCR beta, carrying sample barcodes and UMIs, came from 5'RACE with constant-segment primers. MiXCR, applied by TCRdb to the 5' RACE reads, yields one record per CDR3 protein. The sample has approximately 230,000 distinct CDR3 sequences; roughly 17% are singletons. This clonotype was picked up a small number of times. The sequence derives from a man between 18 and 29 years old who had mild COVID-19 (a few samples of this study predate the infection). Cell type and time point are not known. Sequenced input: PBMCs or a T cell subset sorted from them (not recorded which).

This chain's CDR3 is CASSQEGSPLHF. In DNA, the CDR3 is TGCGCCAGCAGCCAGGAGGGTTCACCCCTCCACTTT. The V and J genes are TRBV5-1 and TRBJ1-6; D not resolved. The CDR3 is 12 residues long. Trimming removed 4 bases at V and 9 bases at J, with 8 bases between. Germline V lookup: CDR1 SGHRS, CDR2 YFSETQ.